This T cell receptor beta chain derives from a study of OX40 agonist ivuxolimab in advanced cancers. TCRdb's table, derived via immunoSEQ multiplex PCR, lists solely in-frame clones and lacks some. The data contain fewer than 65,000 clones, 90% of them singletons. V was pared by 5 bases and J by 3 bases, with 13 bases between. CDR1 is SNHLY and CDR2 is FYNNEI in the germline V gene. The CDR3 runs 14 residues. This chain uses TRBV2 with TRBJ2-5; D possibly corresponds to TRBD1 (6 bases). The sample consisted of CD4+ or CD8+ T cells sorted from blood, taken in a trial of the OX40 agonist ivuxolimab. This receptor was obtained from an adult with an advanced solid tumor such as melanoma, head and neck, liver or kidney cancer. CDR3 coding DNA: TGTGCCAGCAGTAGAGGACAGTTTGAAGAGACCCAGTACTTC. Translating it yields CASSRGQFEETQYF. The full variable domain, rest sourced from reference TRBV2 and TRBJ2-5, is EPEVTQTPSHQVTQMGQEVILRCVPISNHLYFYWYRQILGQKVEFLVSFYNNEISEKSEIFDDQFSVERPDGSNFTLKIRSTKLEDSAMYFCASSRGQFEETQYFGPGTRLLVL.